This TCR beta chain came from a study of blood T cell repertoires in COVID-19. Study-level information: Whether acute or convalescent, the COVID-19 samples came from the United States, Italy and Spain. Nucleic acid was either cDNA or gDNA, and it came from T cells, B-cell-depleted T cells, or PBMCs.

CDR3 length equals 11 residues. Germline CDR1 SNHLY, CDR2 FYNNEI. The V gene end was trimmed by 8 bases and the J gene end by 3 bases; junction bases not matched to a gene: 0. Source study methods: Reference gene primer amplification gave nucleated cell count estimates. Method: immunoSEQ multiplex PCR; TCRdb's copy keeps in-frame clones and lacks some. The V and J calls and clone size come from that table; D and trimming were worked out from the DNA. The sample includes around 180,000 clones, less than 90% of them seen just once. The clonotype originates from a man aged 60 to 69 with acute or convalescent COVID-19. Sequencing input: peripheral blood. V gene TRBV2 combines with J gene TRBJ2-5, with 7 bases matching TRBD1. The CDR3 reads CASGTEETQYF. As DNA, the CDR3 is TGTGCCAGCGGGACAGAAGAGACCCAGTACTTC.